This is a list of T cell receptor beta chains from one sample in a study of CD8 T cells in ankylosing spondylitis. TCRdb passed the 5' RACE reads through MiXCR, listing each CDR3 protein once. The sample lists 250,000 or so distinct CDR3 sequences, about 10% seen once, with about 6.8% in the top ten. Sequencing was performed on blood, either unsorted or a sorted T cell fraction (not recorded which). The receptors were sampled from a male donor with ankylosing spondylitis or in good health (not recorded which). CDR3s include the opening cysteine and the closing phenylalanine or tryptophan. Fields, in order: CDR3 protein, D gene, V gene, J gene. A D gene is named only where the DNA matches it firmly.

CDR3aa: CSARRDRGTEAFF
d_gene: TRBD1
v_gene: TRBV20-1
j_gene: TRBJ1-1

CDR3aa: CSAETSGALYEQYF
d_gene: TRBD2
v_gene: TRBV20-1
j_gene: TRBJ2-7

CDR3aa: CASSQVEPNSYNEQFF
d_gene: -
v_gene: TRBV3-1
j_gene: TRBJ2-1

CDR3aa: CASSLAGTGSIQYF
d_gene: TRBD1
v_gene: TRBV5-6
j_gene: TRBJ2-4

CDR3aa: CASSLKGGYYGYTF
d_gene: -
v_gene: TRBV28
j_gene: TRBJ1-2

CDR3aa: CASSAGQPTNYGYTF
d_gene: -
v_gene: TRBV9
j_gene: TRBJ1-2

CDR3aa: CASSLSGGAGEQFF
d_gene: TRBD2
v_gene: TRBV7-2
j_gene: TRBJ2-1

CDR3aa: CASIGGWNTEAFF
d_gene: -
v_gene: TRBV12-3/TRBV12-4
j_gene: TRBJ1-1

CDR3aa: CASSSQGGTGELFF
d_gene: -
v_gene: TRBV7-9
j_gene: TRBJ2-2

CDR3aa: CSVEESHNEQFF
d_gene: -
v_gene: TRBV29-1
j_gene: TRBJ2-1

CDR3aa: CSATTQKETQYF
d_gene: -
v_gene: TRBV20-1
j_gene: TRBJ2-5

CDR3aa: CASSKALRGTYNEQFF
d_gene: -
v_gene: TRBV21-1
j_gene: TRBJ2-1

CDR3aa: CASAGQNEKLFF
d_gene: -
v_gene: TRBV12-3/TRBV12-4
j_gene: TRBJ1-4

CDR3aa: CSVTAWQLADNEQFF
d_gene: -
v_gene: TRBV29-1
j_gene: TRBJ2-1

CDR3aa: CASSEALLAGGYNEQFF
d_gene: TRBD2
v_gene: TRBV2
j_gene: TRBJ2-1

CDR3aa: CASSPSFNSPLHF
d_gene: -
v_gene: TRBV12-3/TRBV12-4
j_gene: TRBJ1-6

CDR3aa: CSVAPASTDTQYF
d_gene: -
v_gene: TRBV29-1
j_gene: TRBJ2-3

CDR3aa: CAISEKVWYNSPLHF
d_gene: -
v_gene: TRBV10-3
j_gene: TRBJ1-6

CDR3aa: CASSGQLAYNEQFF
d_gene: -
v_gene: TRBV9
j_gene: TRBJ2-1

CDR3aa: CASSLGRGETYNEQFF
d_gene: -
v_gene: TRBV7-6
j_gene: TRBJ2-1

CDR3aa: CASSQERRGRLNEQFF
d_gene: -
v_gene: TRBV3-1
j_gene: TRBJ2-1

CDR3aa: CSARDQLAGDLKTHNEQFF
d_gene: TRBD2
v_gene: TRBV20-1
j_gene: TRBJ2-1

CDR3aa: CAISGDRAGEAFF
d_gene: TRBD1
v_gene: TRBV10-3
j_gene: TRBJ1-1

CDR3aa: CASSLSGGGPAKNIQYF
d_gene: -
v_gene: TRBV13
j_gene: TRBJ2-4

CDR3aa: CASSLGPAGEQFF
d_gene: -
v_gene: TRBV12-3/TRBV12-4
j_gene: TRBJ2-1

CDR3aa: CASSLRGAREAFF
d_gene: -
v_gene: TRBV5-4
j_gene: TRBJ1-1

CDR3aa: CASSQVGLLGAGELFF
d_gene: -
v_gene: TRBV3-1
j_gene: TRBJ2-2